A single sample is the source of the 17 T cell receptor beta chains below, sequenced in a study of T cells in Graves' hyperthyroidism and ophthalmopathy. Regions amplified from RNA transcripts were the TCR beta CDR3 regions. Carried out on the TCR CDR3, a first-round RT-PCR used the HTBI primer set. TCRdb re-derived calls from the multiplex PCR reads in MiXCR, one entry per CDR3 protein. Here the sample spans about 600,000 distinct CDR3 sequences, more than 13% being singletons. The sequencing sample was made of blood. These receptors were taken from a woman aged 18-30 years with Graves' ophthalmopathy.

This chain uses TRBV19 with TRBJ2-7; 11 bases match TRBD2. V dropped 7 bases and J dropped 3; count of bases not matched to a gene: 11. Germline values: CDR1 LNHDA, CDR2 SQIVND (reference sequence). This CDR3 region has 16 residues. CDR3 residues: CASTPGTSGPLYEQYF. CDR3 sequence (DNA): TGTGCCAGTACCCCAGGGACTAGCGGCCCCCTCTACGAGCAGTACTTC.

A few counts support this clonotype. The genes are TRBV12-3 or TRBV12-4 and TRBJ1-5, with TRBD1 matching 7 bases. The CDR3 totals 14 residues. V shed 5 bases and J 5 bases; nucleotides not matched to a gene: 6. CDR3 amino acids: CASSPGTVHQPQHF. DNA for the CDR3: TGTGCCAGCAGTCCGGGGACAGTTCATCAGCCCCAGCATTTT.

In this sample, this clonotype turned up many times. This chain uses TRBV20-1 with TRBJ2-1, with 10 positions matching TRBD1. V lost 7 bases and J lost 4; bases outside the gene matches: 7. The CDR3 has 14 residues. CDR1 DFQATT and CDR2 SNEGSKA come from the germline V gene (reference sequence). CDR3 residues: CSVIRDRGYNEQFF. CDR3 sequence (DNA): TGCAGTGTTATCAGGGACAGGGGATACAATGAGCAGTTCTTC.

The chain couples TRBV12-3 or TRBV12-4 to TRBJ1-4; 10 bases agree with TRBD1. V lost 1 base and J lost 12; bases outside the gene matches: 14. This CDR3 contains 17 residues. This chain's CDR3 is CASSLVHGQGDTSELFF. The CDR3 DNA reads TGTGCCAGCAGTTTAGTCCACGGACAGGGGGATACCTCGGAACTGTTTTTT.

There are many counts of this clonotype. This chain connects TRBV3-1 to TRBJ2-7; D might be TRBD1 (5 bases). The germline V gene encodes CDR1 LGHDT and CDR2 YNNKEL (reference sequence). This CDR3 region has 15 residues. V was trimmed by 0 bases and J by 3 bases, leaving 12 bases between them. The CDR3 coding sequence is TGTGCCAGCAGCCAAGAGGTAGGGGCCCGCTACGAGCAGTACTTC. This translates into CASSQEVGARYEQYF.

In its sample, this clonotype was seen many times. V is TRBV12-3 or TRBV12-4 and J is TRBJ2-1; 12 positions agree with TRBD2. The CDR3 runs 18 residues. The V and J ends lost 5 bases and 4 bases, in that order; junction bases with no gene match: 12. This chain's CDR3 is CASSAAGLAGQEYNEQFF. CDR3 in DNA: TGTGCCAGCAGTGCAGCCGGACTAGCGGGACAGGAGTACAATGAGCAGTTCTTC.

This clonotype has ten or more counts. This chain connects TRBV7-9 to TRBJ2-3, with D possibly matching TRBD1 (7 bases). The germline V gene encodes CDR1 SEHNR and CDR2 FQNEAQ (reference sequence). CDR3 length: 15 amino acids. V was pared by 4 bases and J by 4 bases, with 15 bases between. In DNA form, the CDR3 reads TGTGCCAGCAGCTCGCGGAGGGGGCATTCAGATACGCAGTATTTT. Its translation: CASSSRRGHSDTQYF.

The V and J genes are TRBV5-4 and TRBJ2-1; D ambiguous. CDR3 size: 13 residues. The germline CDR1 and CDR2 sequences are SGHNT and YYREEE (reference sequence). V was shortened by 3 bases and J by 13 bases, with 17 bases between the two germline ends. Written as DNA, the CDR3 is TGTGCCAGCAGCTCCGGCCCCGGCTATCAACAGTTCTTC. It yields the protein CASSSGPGYQQFF.

The sample holds a few counts of this clonotype. This chain uses TRBV7-2 with TRBJ1-4; D is undetermined. Trimming took 1 base from V and 7 from J, leaving 13 bases between them. This CDR3 comprises 15 residues. Germline V CDR1 and CDR2: SGHTA, FQGNSA. The CDR3 DNA reads TGTGCCAGCAGCTTAGTGCAGGCCTGGGGTGAAAAACTGTTTTTT. Amino acid sequence: CASSLVQAWGEKLFF.

This clonotype was counted at least ten times. The chain links TRBV28 to TRBJ2-4; a possible D gene is TRBD2 (5 bases). V lost 3 bases, J lost 1 base, and 13 bases lay in between. CDR3 length: 16 amino acids. Germline loops: CDR1 MDHEN, CDR2 SYDVKM. CDR3 bases: TGTGCCAGCAGTTTGGAGGTGGTTGGGGCCAAAAACATTCAGTACTTC. Translated: CASSLEVVGAKNIQYF.

This clonotype came up a few times. As DNA, the CDR3 is TGCAGTGCTACGAGCGGGAAAAACTACAATGAGCAGTTCTTC. Its protein is CSATSGKNYNEQFF. This chain connects TRBV20-1 to TRBJ2-1; 7 nucleotides match TRBD2. Losses at the gene ends were 4 bases for V and 3 bases for J; bases not matched to a gene: 6. CDR3 length: 14 residues. Germline V gene data show CDR1 as DFQATT and CDR2 as SNEGSKA (reference sequence).

This clonotype was recorded many times. This chain joins TRBV7-9 and TRBJ2-1; D could derive from TRBD1 or TRBD2 (5 bases each). The CDR3 extends over 14 amino acids. Per the germline V gene, CDR1 is SEHNR and CDR2 is FQNEAQ (reference sequence). Trimming cost V 5 bases and J 8 bases, with 16 bases left between them. CDR3 nucleotide sequence: TGTGCCAGCAGCCCACCGGGGCCTCGGGATGAGCAGTTCTTC. It yields the protein CASSPPGPRDEQFF.

This clonotype was seen ten or more times. This chain links TRBV24-1 with TRBJ1-4, with 10 bases lining up with TRBD1. The CDR3 totals 16 residues. Germline V gives CDR1 KGHDR, CDR2 SFDVKD. V lost 4 bases to trimming and J lost 8 bases; unmatched junction nucleotides: 9. The CDR3 DNA is TGTGCCACCAGTGACCCCCGGGACAGGGGTATAGAAAAACTGTTTTTT. It is translated as CATSDPRDRGIEKLFF.

The chain uses TRBV4-1 and TRBJ2-7; 8 nucleotides agree with TRBD2. CDR1 is MGHRA and CDR2 is YSYEKL in the germline V gene. V shed 2 bases, J shed 7 bases, and the junction held 10 bases outside the gene matches. CDR3 length: 15 residues. The CDR3 sequence is CASSQLAGTPLEQYF. Written as DNA, the CDR3 is TGCGCCAGCAGCCAACTAGCGGGTACGCCTTTAGAGCAGTACTTC.

This clonotype appeared many times. The chain couples TRBV11-2 to TRBJ2-2; D possibly uses TRBD1 or TRBD2 (5 bases each). CDR1 SGHAT and CDR2 FQNNGV come from the germline V gene. The CDR3 extends over 14 amino acids. Trimming shortened V by 6 bases and J by 3 bases, and 11 bases separated the two germline ends. As DNA, the CDR3 is TGTGCCAGCAGGCCGCAGGGAGACACCGGGGAGCTGTTTTTT. Its translation: CASRPQGDTGELFF.

This clonotype was detected a few times. The chain joins TRBV6-1 to TRBJ2-3; the match to TRBD2 covers 12 bases. After removal of 6 bases from V and 4 bases from J, the junction contained 5 bases not matched to a gene. The CDR3 contains 15 residues. Germline values: CDR1 MNHNS, CDR2 SASEGT. This CDR3 reads CASRTSGSLSDTQYF. Here the CDR3 DNA reads TGTGCCAGCAGGACTAGCGGGAGTCTCTCAGATACGCAGTATTTT.

The V call is TRBV7-2, the J call TRBJ1-4; 7 positions agree with TRBD1. The CDR3 length is 16 residues. Per germline, CDR1 SGHTA and CDR2 FQGNSA. V dropped 4 bases and J dropped 10; count of bases not matched to a gene: 15. The CDR3 protein is CASSSRDSSRVGKLFF. CDR3 nucleotide sequence: TGTGCCAGCAGCTCTAGGGACAGCTCCCGTGTCGGAAAACTGTTTTTT.